The clone carrying this T cell receptor (beta chain) showed up just a few times. Mismatch with germline at one junction end may stem from a read error. TCRdb independently ran MiXCR on the 5' RACE reads; one entry per CDR3 protein. This table holds fewer than 40,000 distinct CDR3 sequences, approximately 24% found once. Germline loops: CDR1 SGHRS, CDR2 YFSETQ. This CDR3 region has 13 residues. This clonotype was obtained from a female donor with breast cancer. This sequence joins TRBV5-1 and TRBJ2-1; D ambiguous. The sample comprised memory CD4+ T cells sorted from blood. Noted subset: memory CD4+ T cells, CD4+CD45RO+CD25-. CDR3 loop: CASSLALYNKQFF. Written as DNA, the CDR3 is TGCGCCAGCAGCTTGGCTCTTTACAATAAGCAGTTCTTC.